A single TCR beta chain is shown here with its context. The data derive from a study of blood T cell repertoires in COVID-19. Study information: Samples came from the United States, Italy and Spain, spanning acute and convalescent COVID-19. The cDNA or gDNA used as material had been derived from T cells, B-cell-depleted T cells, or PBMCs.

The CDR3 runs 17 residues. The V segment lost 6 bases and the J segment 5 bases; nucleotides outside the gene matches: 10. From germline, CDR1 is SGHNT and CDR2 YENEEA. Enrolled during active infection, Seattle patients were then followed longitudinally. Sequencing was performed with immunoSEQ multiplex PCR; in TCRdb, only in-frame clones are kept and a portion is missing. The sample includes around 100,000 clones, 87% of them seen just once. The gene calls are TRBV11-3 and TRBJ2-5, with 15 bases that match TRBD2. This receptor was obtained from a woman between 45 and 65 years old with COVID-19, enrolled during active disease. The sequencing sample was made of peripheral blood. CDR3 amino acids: CASSQAGTSGGRETQYF. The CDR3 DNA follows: TGTGCCAGCAGTCAAGCCGGGACTAGCGGGGGGCGGGAGACCCAGTACTTC.